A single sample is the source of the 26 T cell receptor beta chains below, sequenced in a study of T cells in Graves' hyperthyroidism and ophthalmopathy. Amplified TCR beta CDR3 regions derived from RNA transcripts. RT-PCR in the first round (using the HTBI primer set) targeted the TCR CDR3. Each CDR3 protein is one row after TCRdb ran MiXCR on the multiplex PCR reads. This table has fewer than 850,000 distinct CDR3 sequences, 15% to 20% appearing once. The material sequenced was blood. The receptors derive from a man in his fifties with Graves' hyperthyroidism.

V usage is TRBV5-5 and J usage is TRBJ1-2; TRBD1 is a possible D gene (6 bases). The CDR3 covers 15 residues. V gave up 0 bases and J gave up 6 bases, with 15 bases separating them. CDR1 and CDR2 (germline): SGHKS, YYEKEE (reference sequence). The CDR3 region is CASSLGTGTVDGYTF. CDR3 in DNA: TGTGCCAGCAGCTTGGGAACAGGGACGGTTGATGGCTACACCTTC.

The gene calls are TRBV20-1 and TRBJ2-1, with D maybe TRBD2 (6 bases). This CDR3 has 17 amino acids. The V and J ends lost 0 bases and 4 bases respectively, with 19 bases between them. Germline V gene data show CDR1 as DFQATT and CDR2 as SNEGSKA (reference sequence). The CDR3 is CSARDAGKVSNYNEQFF. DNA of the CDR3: TGCAGTGCTAGAGACGCGGGAAAGGTTTCAAATTACAATGAGCAGTTCTTC.

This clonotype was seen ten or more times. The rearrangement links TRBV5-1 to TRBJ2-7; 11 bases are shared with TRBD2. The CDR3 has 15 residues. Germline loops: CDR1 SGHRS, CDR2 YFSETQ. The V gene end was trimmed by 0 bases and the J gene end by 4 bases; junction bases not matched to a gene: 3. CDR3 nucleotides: TGCGCCAGCAGCTTGGCGACTAGCGGGACTTACGAGCAGTACTTC. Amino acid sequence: CASSLATSGTYEQYF.

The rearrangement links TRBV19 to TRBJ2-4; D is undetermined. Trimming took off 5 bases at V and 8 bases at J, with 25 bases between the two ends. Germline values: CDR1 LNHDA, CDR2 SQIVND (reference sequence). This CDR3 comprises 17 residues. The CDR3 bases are TGTGCCAGTAGTCCCGGTGGGCCTCTCCTATACGAATACATTCAGTACTTC. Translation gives CASSPGGPLLYEYIQYF.

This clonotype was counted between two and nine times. Written as DNA, the CDR3 is TGTGCCAGCAGCTTAGCCCTCCTGGGGGTGCGGGGAACCTACGAGCAGTACTTC. Translated: CASSLALLGVRGTYEQYF. This chain uses TRBV7-2 with TRBJ2-7; a possible D gene is TRBD2 (6 bases). Between the trimmed V and J ends, which lost 0 bases and 2 bases, there was a span of 20 bases. This CDR3 has 18 residues. The germline gives CDR1 SGHTA, CDR2 FQGNSA.

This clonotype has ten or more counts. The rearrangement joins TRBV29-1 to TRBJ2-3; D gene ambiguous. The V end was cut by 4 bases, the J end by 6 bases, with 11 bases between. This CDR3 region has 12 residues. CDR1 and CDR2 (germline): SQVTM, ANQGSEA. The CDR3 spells CSVGSAMDTQYF. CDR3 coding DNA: TGCAGCGTTGGATCGGCCATGGATACGCAGTATTTT.

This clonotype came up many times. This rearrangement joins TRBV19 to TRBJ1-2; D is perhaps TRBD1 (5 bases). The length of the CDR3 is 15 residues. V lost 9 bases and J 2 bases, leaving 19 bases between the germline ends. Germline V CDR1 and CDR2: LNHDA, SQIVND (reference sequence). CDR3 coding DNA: TGTGCCAGCGCGGCAAGGGACCTCGAGAACTATGGCTACACCTTC. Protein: CASAARDLENYGYTF.

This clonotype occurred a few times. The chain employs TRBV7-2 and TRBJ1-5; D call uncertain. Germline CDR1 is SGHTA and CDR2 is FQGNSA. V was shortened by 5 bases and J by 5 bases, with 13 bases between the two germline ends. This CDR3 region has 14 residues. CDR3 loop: CASSEIRAHQPQHF. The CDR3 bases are TGTGCCAGCAGCGAAATCCGGGCACATCAGCCCCAGCATTTT.

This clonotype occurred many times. The CDR3 DNA sequence: TGTGCCAGCAGTAAGGGGAGTGCTTCACCCCTCCACTTT. Amino acid sequence: CASSKGSASPLHF. The V gene is TRBV27, the J gene TRBJ1-6; D perhaps matches TRBD1 (5 bases). The CDR3 is made up of 13 amino acids. Germline lookup yields CDR1 MNHEY and CDR2 SMNVEV (reference sequence). V was shortened by 5 bases and J by 9 bases, with 11 bases between the two germline ends.

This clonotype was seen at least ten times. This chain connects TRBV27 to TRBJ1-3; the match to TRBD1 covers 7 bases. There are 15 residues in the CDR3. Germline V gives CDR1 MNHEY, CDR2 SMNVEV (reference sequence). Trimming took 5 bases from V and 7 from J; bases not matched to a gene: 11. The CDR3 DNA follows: TGTGCCAGCAGTCCTCAGGGGGACGGAGGTAACACCATATATTTT. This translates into CASSPQGDGGNTIYF.

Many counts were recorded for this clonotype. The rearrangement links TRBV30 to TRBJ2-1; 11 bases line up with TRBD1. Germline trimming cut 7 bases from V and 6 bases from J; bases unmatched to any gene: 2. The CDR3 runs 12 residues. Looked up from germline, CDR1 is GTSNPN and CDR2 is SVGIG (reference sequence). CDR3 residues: CAFGTGGNEQFF. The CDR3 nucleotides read TGTGCCTTTGGGACAGGGGGCAATGAGCAGTTCTTC.

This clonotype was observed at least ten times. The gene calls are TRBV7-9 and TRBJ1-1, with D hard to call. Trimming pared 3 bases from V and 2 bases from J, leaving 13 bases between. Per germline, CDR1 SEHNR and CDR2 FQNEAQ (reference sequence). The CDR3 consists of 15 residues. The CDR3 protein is CASSLQEVRNTEAFF. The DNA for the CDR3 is TGTGCCAGCAGCTTGCAGGAGGTCCGAAACACTGAAGCTTTCTTT.

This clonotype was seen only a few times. CDR3 DNA: TGTGCCAGTAGTATAGATAGGAGAGGGCTGGACACTGAAGCTTTCTTT. Amino acid sequence: CASSIDRRGLDTEAFF. The J gene is TRBJ1-1, the V gene TRBV19; D unclear. This CDR3 has 16 amino acids. V was shortened by 0 bases and J by 3 bases, with 14 bases between the two germline ends. CDR1 and CDR2 (germline): LNHDA, SQIVND (reference sequence). Complete variable domain (other parts from reference TRBV19 and TRBJ1-1): DGGITQSPKYLFRKEGQNVTLSCEQNLNHDAMYWYRQDPGQGLRLIYYSQIVNDFQKGDIAEGYSVSREKKESFPLTVTSAQKNPTAFYLCASSIDRRGLDTEAFFGQGTRLTVV.

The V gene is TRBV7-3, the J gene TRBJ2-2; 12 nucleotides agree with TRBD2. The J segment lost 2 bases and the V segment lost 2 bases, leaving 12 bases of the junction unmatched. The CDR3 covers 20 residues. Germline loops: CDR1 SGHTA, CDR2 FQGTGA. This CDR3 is CASSLFGLAGKGGNTGELFF. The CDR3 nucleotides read TGTGCCAGCAGCTTATTTGGACTAGCGGGGAAAGGGGGAAACACCGGGGAGCTGTTTTTT.

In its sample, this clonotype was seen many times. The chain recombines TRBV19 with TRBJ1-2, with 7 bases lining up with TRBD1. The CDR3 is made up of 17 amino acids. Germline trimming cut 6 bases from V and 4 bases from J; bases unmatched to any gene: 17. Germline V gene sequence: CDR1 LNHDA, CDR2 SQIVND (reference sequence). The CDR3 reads CASRQHTHRGAGYGYTF. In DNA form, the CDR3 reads TGTGCCAGTAGGCAACACACCCACAGGGGTGCGGGCTATGGCTACACCTTC.

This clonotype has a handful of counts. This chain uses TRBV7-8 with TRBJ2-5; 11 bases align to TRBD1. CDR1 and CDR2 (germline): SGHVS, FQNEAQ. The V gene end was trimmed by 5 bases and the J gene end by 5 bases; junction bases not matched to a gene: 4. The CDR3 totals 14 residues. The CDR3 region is CASSRRDRGETQYF. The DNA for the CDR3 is TGTGCCAGCAGCCGAAGGGACAGGGGGGAGACCCAGTACTTC. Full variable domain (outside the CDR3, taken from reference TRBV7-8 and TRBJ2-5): GAGVSQSPRYKVAKRGQDVALRCDPISGHVSLFWYQQALGQGPEFLTYFQNEAQLDKSGLPSDRFFAERPEGSVSTLKIQRTQQEDSAVYLCASSRRDRGETQYFGPGTRLLVL.

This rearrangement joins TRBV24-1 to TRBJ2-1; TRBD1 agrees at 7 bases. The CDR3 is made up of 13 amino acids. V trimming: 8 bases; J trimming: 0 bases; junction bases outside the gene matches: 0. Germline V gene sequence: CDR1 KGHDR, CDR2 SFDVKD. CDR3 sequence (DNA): TGTGCCACCACAGGGGGCTCCTACAATGAGCAGTTCTTC. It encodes CATTGGSYNEQFF.

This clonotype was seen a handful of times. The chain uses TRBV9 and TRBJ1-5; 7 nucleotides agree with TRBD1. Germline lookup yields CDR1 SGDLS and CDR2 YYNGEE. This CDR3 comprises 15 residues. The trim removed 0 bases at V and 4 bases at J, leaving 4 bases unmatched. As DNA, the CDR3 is TGTGCCAGCAGCGTAGACGGGACAGTTAATCAGCCCCAGCATTTT. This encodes CASSVDGTVNQPQHF.

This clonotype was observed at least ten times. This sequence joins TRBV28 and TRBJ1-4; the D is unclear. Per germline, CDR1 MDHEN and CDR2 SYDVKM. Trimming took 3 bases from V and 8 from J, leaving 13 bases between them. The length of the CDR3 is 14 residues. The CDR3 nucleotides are TGTGCCAGCAGTTTGGCCTCGTATGGGGAAAAACTGTTTTTT. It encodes CASSLASYGEKLFF.

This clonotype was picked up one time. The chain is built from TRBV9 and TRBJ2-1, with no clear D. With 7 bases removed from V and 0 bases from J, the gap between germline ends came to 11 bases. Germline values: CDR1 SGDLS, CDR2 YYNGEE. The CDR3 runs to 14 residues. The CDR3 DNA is TGTGCCAGCGGGATAACATCCTCCTACAATGAGCAGTTCTTC. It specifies CASGITSSYNEQFF.

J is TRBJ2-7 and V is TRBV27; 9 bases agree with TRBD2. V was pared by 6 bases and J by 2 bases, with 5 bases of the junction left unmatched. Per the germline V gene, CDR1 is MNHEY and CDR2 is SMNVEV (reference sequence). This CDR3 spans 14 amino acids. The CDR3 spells CASRPLAGPYEQYF. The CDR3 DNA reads TGTGCCAGCAGGCCTCTAGCGGGACCCTACGAGCAGTACTTC.

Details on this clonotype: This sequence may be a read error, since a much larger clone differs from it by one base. The CDR3 is CASSYLNRALTGELFF. The CDR3 bases are TGTGCCAGCAGCTATCTTAACAGGGCGCTAACAGGGGAGCTGTTTTTT. This chain links TRBV6-5 with TRBJ2-2, with TRBD1 as a possible D gene (6 bases). V dropped 6 bases and J dropped 8 bases, with 22 bases sitting between them. The CDR3 covers 16 residues. CDR1 MNHEY and CDR2 SVGAGI come from the germline V gene.

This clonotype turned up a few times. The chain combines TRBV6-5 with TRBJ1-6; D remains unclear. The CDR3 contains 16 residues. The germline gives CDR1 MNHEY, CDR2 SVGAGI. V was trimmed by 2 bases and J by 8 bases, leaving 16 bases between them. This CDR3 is CASSYQASHYYSPLHF. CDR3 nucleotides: TGTGCCAGCAGTTACCAGGCCAGCCATTACTATTCACCCCTCCACTTT.

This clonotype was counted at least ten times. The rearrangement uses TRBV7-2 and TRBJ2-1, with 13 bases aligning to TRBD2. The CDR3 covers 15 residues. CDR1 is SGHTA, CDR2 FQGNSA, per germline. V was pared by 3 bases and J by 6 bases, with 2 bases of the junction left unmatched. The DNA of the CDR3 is TGTGCCAGCAGCTTCCGGACTAGCGGGAGCAATGAGCAGTTCTTC. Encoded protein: CASSFRTSGSNEQFF.

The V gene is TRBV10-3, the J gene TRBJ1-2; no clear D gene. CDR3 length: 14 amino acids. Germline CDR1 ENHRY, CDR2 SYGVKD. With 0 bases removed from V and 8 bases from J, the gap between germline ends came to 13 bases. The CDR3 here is CAISESNEGKGYTF. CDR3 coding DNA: TGTGCCATCAGTGAGTCAAATGAGGGAAAAGGCTACACCTTC.

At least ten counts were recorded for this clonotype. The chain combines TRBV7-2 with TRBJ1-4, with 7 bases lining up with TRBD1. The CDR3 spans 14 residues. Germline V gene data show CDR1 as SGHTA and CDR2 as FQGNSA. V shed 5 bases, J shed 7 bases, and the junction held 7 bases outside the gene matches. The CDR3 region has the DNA TGTGCCAGCAGCATGGGACAGATCGGTGAAAAACTGTTTTTT. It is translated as CASSMGQIGEKLFF.